Following are 8 T cell receptor beta chains from one sample sequenced in a study of identical twins. MiXCR, applied by TCRdb to the 5' RACE reads, yields one record per CDR3 protein. The profile shows hundreds of thousands of distinct CDR3 sequences, approximately 13% of them singletons. These data were also reused for a study on yellow fever vaccine responses in identical twins.

The specimen sequenced was PBMCs. The receptors originated from a woman younger than 35 in good health.

This clonotype showed up just a few times. The chain employs TRBV5-1 and TRBJ2-2, with 7 positions matching TRBD1. V shed 0 bases and J 6 bases; nucleotides not matched to a gene: 5. The CDR3 loop spans 15 amino acids. Germline V gene data show CDR1 as SGHRS and CDR2 as YFSETQ. The CDR3 reads CASSLATGIAGELFF. The CDR3 DNA reads as TGCGCCAGCAGCTTGGCGACAGGGATCGCCGGGGAGCTGTTTTTT.

This clonotype was seen ten or more times. V is TRBV15 and J is TRBJ2-5, with D perhaps TRBD1 or TRBD2 (5 bases each). The CDR3 is made up of 13 amino acids. The V end lost 2 bases, the J end lost 3 bases, and 7 bases lay between the germline ends. Germline loops: CDR1 LNHNV, CDR2 YYDKDF (reference sequence). CDR3 amino acids: CATSRQGEETQYF. In DNA form, the CDR3 reads TGTGCCACCAGCAGACAGGGAGAAGAGACCCAGTACTTC.

The J gene is TRBJ2-2, the V gene TRBV27; unclear D gene. With 5 bases removed from V and 6 bases from J, the gap between germline ends came to 10 bases. The germline gives CDR1 MNHEY, CDR2 SMNVEV (reference sequence). The CDR3 has 13 residues. The CDR3 DNA sequence: TGTGCCAGCAGTCCGCGGACGGCCGGGGAGCTGTTTTTT. It is translated as CASSPRTAGELFF.

The V and J genes are TRBV7-9 and TRBJ2-3; TRBD1 matches 7 bases. Losses at the gene ends were 6 bases for V and 2 bases for J; bases not matched to a gene: 5. Germline V lookup: CDR1 SEHNR, CDR2 FQNEAQ (reference sequence). This CDR3 has 14 amino acids. The CDR3 region has the DNA TGTGCCAGCAGGAGGGGGCCTTACACAGATACGCAGTATTTT. Protein product: CASRRGPYTDTQYF.

This clonotype was seen more than once but under ten times. The chain has TRBV12-3 or TRBV12-4 and TRBJ2-1, with TRBD2 identical over 7 bases. CDR3 length: 17 amino acids. V shed 3 bases, J shed 6 bases, and the junction held 14 bases outside the gene matches. The CDR3 region is CASSFVPTSPRLNEQFF. DNA for the CDR3: TGTGCCAGCAGTTTTGTCCCGACTAGCCCTAGGCTCAATGAGCAGTTCTTC.

This clonotype was recorded many times. The rearrangement joins TRBV20-1 to TRBJ1-1, with a possible D match to TRBD1 (5 bases). Germline-derived CDR1 and CDR2 are DFQATT and SNEGSKA (reference sequence). The ends were cut back, 6 bases at V and 3 bases at J, with 14 bases in the middle. The CDR3 loop spans 13 amino acids. As DNA, the CDR3 is TGCAGTGCGCCTAAACGGGACCACACTGAAGCTTTCTTT. Residues: CSAPKRDHTEAFF.

This clonotype showed up just a few times. The genes are TRBV15 and TRBJ2-1; possibly TRBD1 or TRBD2 for D (5 bases each). The germline gives CDR1 LNHNV, CDR2 YYDKDF (reference sequence). The CDR3 consists of 13 residues. V was cut by 0 bases and J by 15 bases, with 15 bases left in between. CDR3 coding DNA: TGTGCCACCAGCAGAGATCTGTTGACGAGGGGGTTCTTC. The encoded protein is CATSRDLLTRGFF.

The sample holds a few counts of this clonotype. This chain uses TRBV5-1 with TRBJ2-7; a possible D gene is TRBD2 (5 bases). The V gene's germline CDR1 is SGHRS and CDR2 YFSETQ. V gave up 2 bases and J gave up 7 bases, with 13 bases separating them. This CDR3 region has 13 residues. CDR3 bases: TGCGCCAGCAGCTTTGACCTTACGGGGGAGCAGTACGTC. Residues: CASSFDLTGEQYV.